This TCR beta chain was sequenced for a study of shared clonotypes between healthy human individuals. In the authors' workflow: As immunoSEQ supplied junction-only sequences (without quality scores), filtering differed. Clones were read by immunoSEQ multiplex PCR, and TCRdb kept only the in-frame ones, dropping some. The DNA gave D and trimming, while V, J and clone size come from that table. The sample lists 2 million to 3 million clones; more than 85% were seen once. The CDR3 consists of 17 residues. The V gene end was trimmed by 0 bases and the J gene end by 4 bases; junction bases not matched to a gene: 9. Germline lookup yields CDR1 GTSNPN and CDR2 SVGIG (reference sequence).

The sample consisted of naive CD4+ T cells from PBMCs. Subset here: CD45RA+ positively selected. The chain joins TRBV30 to TRBJ2-1; 10 positions agree with TRBD2. This TCR came from a man in his late teens or twenties in good health. Some clones in this sample may be carry-over from other donors' samples. DNA for the CDR3: TGTGCCTGGAGTGTACTCGGGACTAGCGCCACATACAATGAGCAGTTCTTC. It yields the protein CAWSVLGTSATYNEQFF.